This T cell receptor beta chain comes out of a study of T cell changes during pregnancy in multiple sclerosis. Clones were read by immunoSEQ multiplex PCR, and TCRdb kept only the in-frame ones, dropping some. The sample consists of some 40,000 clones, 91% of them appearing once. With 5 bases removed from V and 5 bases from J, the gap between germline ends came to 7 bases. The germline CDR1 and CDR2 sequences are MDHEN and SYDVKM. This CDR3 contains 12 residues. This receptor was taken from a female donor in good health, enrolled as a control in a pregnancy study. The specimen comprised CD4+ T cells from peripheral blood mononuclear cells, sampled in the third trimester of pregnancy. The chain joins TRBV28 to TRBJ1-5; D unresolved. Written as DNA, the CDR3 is TGTGCCAGCAGTGCGTCGCATCAGCCCCAGCATTTT. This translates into CASSASHQPQHF.